The 20 T cell receptor beta chains below come from one sample, sequenced in a study of CD8+ T cells in alopecia areata. RNA was extracted and reverse transcribed into cDNA as the sequencing template. Profiled with immunoSEQ multiplex PCR; TCRdb holds only in-frame clones, not every one. The sample has some 220,000 clones, roughly 56% seen once. Treatment given: oral pan-JAK inhibitor, 5-10 mg twice daily. This specimen consisted of CD4+ T cells sorted from blood, obtained at week 4, from a patient treated with tofacitinib. All receptors derive from a human donor with alopecia areata.

The V call is TRBV6-6, the J call TRBJ1-2, with TRBD1 identical over 7 bases. The CDR3 spans 13 residues. Germline CDR1 MNHNY, CDR2 SVGAGI (reference sequence). J lost 5 bases, V lost 6 bases, and 6 bases had no gene match. This CDR3 reads CASSPPGQYGYTF. The CDR3, as DNA: TGTGCCAGCAGCCCCCCGGGACAGTATGGCTACACCTTC.

The chain couples TRBV7-2 to TRBJ2-1; D remains ambiguous. V lost 3 bases and J lost 0, with 12 bases in between. The CDR3 totals 16 residues. Germline V gene lookup returns CDR1 SGHTA and CDR2 FQGNSA. The CDR3 is CASSLTFVSSYNEQFF. The CDR3 coding sequence is TGTGCCAGCAGCTTGACATTCGTCAGCTCCTACAATGAGCAGTTCTTC.

The V gene is TRBV7-7, the J gene TRBJ2-5; the match to TRBD2 covers 7 bases. J gave up 3 bases and V 5 bases, and 12 bases lay outside the gene matches. The germline gives CDR1 SSHAT, CDR2 FNYEAQ (reference sequence). The CDR3 length is 16 residues. The CDR3 DNA reads TGTGCCAGCAGCATAGGCCGGGGGGTGAGGGAAGAGACCCAGTACTTC. It translates to CASSIGRGVREETQYF. The full variable domain, completed using reference TRBV7-7 and TRBJ2-5, is GAGVSQSPRYKVTKRGQDVTLRCDPISSHATLYWYQQALGQGPEFLTYFNYEAQPDKSGLPSDRFSAERPEGSISTLTIQRTEQRDSAMYRCASSIGRGVREETQYFGPGTRLLVL.

The sample holds a few counts of this clone. This sequence joins TRBV30 and TRBJ1-2; D is ambiguous. The CDR3 has 14 amino acids. Between the trimmed V and J ends, which lost 0 bases and 0 bases, there was a span of 8 bases. Germline lookup yields CDR1 GTSNPN and CDR2 SVGIG (reference sequence). CDR3 DNA sequence: TGTGCCTGGAGTGTACAACGCGCTAACTATGGCTACACCTTC. Translating gives CAWSVQRANYGYTF.

This clone was seen only a few times. This chain links TRBV28 with TRBJ2-2, with D hard to call. The CDR3 loop spans 12 amino acids. The germline CDR1 and CDR2 sequences are MDHEN and SYDVKM. V lost 3 bases and J 5 bases, leaving 4 bases between the germline ends. CDR3 DNA: TGTGCCAGCAGTTTGAGTACCGGGGAGCTGTTTTTT. This translates into CASSLSTGELFF.

V gene TRBV4-3 combines with J gene TRBJ1-2; 7 positions agree with TRBD1. The germline V gene encodes CDR1 LGHNA and CDR2 YSLEER. This CDR3 is built from 14 residues. With 3 bases clipped from V and 4 bases from J, the junction kept 5 bases outside the gene matches. CDR3 in amino acids: CASSQTDRSYGYTF. CDR3 DNA sequence: TGCGCCAGCAGCCAGACGGACAGGAGCTATGGCTACACCTTC.

V and J are TRBV4-3 and TRBJ1-5, with D perhaps TRBD1 (6 bases). Germline CDR1 and CDR2: LGHNA and YSLEER. Trimming pared 3 bases from V and 3 bases from J, leaving 9 bases between. CDR3 length: 14 amino acids. The CDR3 coding sequence is TGCGCCAGCAGCCACGGACAGTCCAATCAGCCCCAGCATTTT. The encoded protein is CASSHGQSNQPQHF.

This chain joins TRBV29-1 and TRBJ1-2; 8 positions match TRBD1. The junction had 7 bases not matched to a gene; V was cut back by 4 bases and J by 6 bases. Germline-derived CDR1 and CDR2 are SQVTM and ANQGSEA. The CDR3 is 13 amino acids. The CDR3 here is CSVVSGGKDGYTF. CDR3 DNA: TGCAGCGTTGTTTCAGGGGGCAAGGATGGCTACACCTTC.

This clone was detected once. This rearrangement joins TRBV25-1 to TRBJ1-1; D might be TRBD1 (5 bases). With 6 bases removed from V and 10 bases from J, the gap between germline ends came to 18 bases. The CDR3 length is 13 residues. Germline V lookup: CDR1 MGHDK, CDR2 SYGVNS. DNA for the CDR3: TGTGCCAGCAGGGGGCAACAATCTGTGGGAGCTTTCTTT. Protein: CASRGQQSVGAFF.

The chain is built from TRBV7-2 and TRBJ1-2; D unclear. The V gene lost 5 bases and the J gene lost 5 bases, with 9 bases spanning the gap. The V gene's germline CDR1 is SGHTA and CDR2 FQGNSA. This CDR3 spans 12 amino acids. This CDR3 is CASSPTYYGYTF. Written as DNA, the CDR3 is TGTGCCAGCAGCCCGACTTATTATGGCTACACCTTC.

The chain joins TRBV7-9 to TRBJ1-1; D not resolved. CDR3 length: 15 residues. Germline V gene lookup returns CDR1 SEHNR and CDR2 FQNEAQ (reference sequence). V was pared by 5 bases and J by 6 bases, with 19 bases between. The CDR3 sequence is CASSTLTPPGAEAFF. The CDR3 DNA follows: TGTGCCAGCAGCACATTGACCCCACCGGGTGCTGAAGCTTTCTTT.

In DNA, the CDR3 is TGTGCCAGCGGGATAGCGGCAAGCACAGATACGCAGTATTTT. Translating gives CASGIAASTDTQYF. V gene TRBV9 combines with J gene TRBJ2-3; a possible D gene is TRBD2 (6 bases). Germline CDR1 is SGDLS and CDR2 is YYNGEE. V lost 7 bases, J lost 0 bases, and 12 bases lay in between. The length of the CDR3 is 14 residues.

J is TRBJ2-5 and V is TRBV25-1, with a tentative D call TRBD1 (6 bases). Trimming removed 4 bases at V and 2 bases at J, with 14 bases between. The length of the CDR3 is 15 residues. From germline, CDR1 is MGHDK and CDR2 SYGVNS. In DNA, the CDR3 is TGTGCCAGCAGTGGACAACAGGGCCCACAAGAGACCCAGTACTTC. Translated, it gives CASSGQQGPQETQYF.

This chain links TRBV11-2 with TRBJ1-5, with 7 positions matching TRBD1. The CDR3 extends over 15 amino acids. V shed 4 bases and J 4 bases; nucleotides not matched to a gene: 7. Germline assignment: CDR1 SGHAT and CDR2 FQNNGV. CDR3 sequence (DNA): TGTGCCAGCAGCTCAATTGGGACAGTTAATCAGCCCCAGCATTTT. Translated: CASSSIGTVNQPQHF.

This clone has only one observation. The rearrangement joins TRBV30 to TRBJ1-1; D remains ambiguous. Trimming took off 7 bases at V and 0 bases at J, with 12 bases between the two ends. The CDR3 sequence is 13 residues long. Looked up from germline, CDR1 is GTSNPN and CDR2 is SVGIG (reference sequence). The CDR3 loop is CASRPYMNTEAFF. CDR3 DNA sequence: TGTGCCTCCCGACCTTACATGAACACTGAAGCTTTCTTT.

This clone has only a few counts. V usage is TRBV6-5 and J usage is TRBJ1-5; perhaps TRBD1 as D (6 bases). The CDR3 has 15 amino acids. In germline, CDR1 is MNHEY, CDR2 SVGAGI. Trimming shortened V by 5 bases and J by 4 bases, and 15 bases separated the two germline ends. In nucleotides, the CDR3 is TGTGCCAGCAGTACTCCGGGACACGCGAATCAGCCCCAGCATTTT. It is translated as CASSTPGHANQPQHF.

This rearrangement joins TRBV5-4 to TRBJ1-1; D is unresolved. Between the trimmed V and J ends, which lost 0 bases and 0 bases, there was a span of 6 bases. The CDR3 is 14 residues long. The germline gives CDR1 SGHNT, CDR2 YYREEE (reference sequence). The CDR3 here is CASSLGMLNTEAFF. Written as DNA, the CDR3 is TGTGCCAGCAGCTTGGGTATGTTGAACACTGAAGCTTTCTTT.

Note on this clone: Other DNA sequences of this sample code for an identical CDR3. The V call is TRBV7-2, the J call TRBJ2-3; D is undetermined. Germline V lookup: CDR1 SGHTA, CDR2 FQGNSA. The germline V and J ends were trimmed by 5 bases and 1 base, with 4 bases remaining between them. This CDR3 is 12 amino acids long. The CDR3 nucleotides are TGTGCCAGCAGCCCGCGCACAGATACGCAGTATTTT. Translation: CASSPRTDTQYF.

This clone was found a few times. J is TRBJ1-1 and V is TRBV18; D is perhaps TRBD1 (5 bases). Germline V lookup: CDR1 KGHSH, CDR2 LQKENI. V gave up 2 bases and J gave up 6 bases, with 16 bases separating them. The CDR3 covers 15 residues. The CDR3 is CASSPDRWQGSEAFF. CDR3 DNA: TGTGCCAGCTCACCAGACCGCTGGCAGGGTTCTGAAGCTTTCTTT.

The chain couples TRBV30 to TRBJ1-6; D may be TRBD1 (5 bases). CDR1 is GTSNPN and CDR2 is SVGIG in the germline V gene (reference sequence). CDR3 length: 14 amino acids. V lost 2 bases and J lost 5, with 10 bases in between. CDR3 residues: CAWSPRRDNSPLHF. CDR3 DNA sequence: TGTGCCTGGAGTCCGCGCAGGGATAATTCACCCCTCCACTTT.